The clone carrying this T cell receptor beta chain was counted a few times. Its antigen remains unknown. The sample belongs to a study of T cell repertoires in cytomegalovirus infection. About the study: Indications came from public TCR beta signatures; they pointed to CMV infection and to a matching HLA type. Whole-study results and caveats: Individuals carrying CMV plus the relevant HLA were identified by cumulative frequency of public TCR beta families.

Germline V lookup: CDR1 LGHDT, CDR2 YNNKEL (reference sequence). This CDR3 is built from 17 residues. V lost 4 bases, J lost 4 bases, and 12 bases stayed unmatched. In TCRdb, the reads were re-called with MiXCR into one record per CDR3 protein. The sample yields fewer than 350,000 distinct CDR3 sequences, 15% to 20% seen once. The sequence derives from a human donor in good health (CMV status not recorded). Some clones in this sample may be carry-over from other donors' samples. Sequencing was carried out using PBMCs. V and J are TRBV3-1 and TRBJ2-3; 9 nucleotides line up with TRBD2. The CDR3: CASSPRRGGGAADTQYF. Here the CDR3 DNA reads TGTGCCAGCAGCCCCCGGCGGGGCGGGGGGGCCGCAGATACGCAGTATTTT.